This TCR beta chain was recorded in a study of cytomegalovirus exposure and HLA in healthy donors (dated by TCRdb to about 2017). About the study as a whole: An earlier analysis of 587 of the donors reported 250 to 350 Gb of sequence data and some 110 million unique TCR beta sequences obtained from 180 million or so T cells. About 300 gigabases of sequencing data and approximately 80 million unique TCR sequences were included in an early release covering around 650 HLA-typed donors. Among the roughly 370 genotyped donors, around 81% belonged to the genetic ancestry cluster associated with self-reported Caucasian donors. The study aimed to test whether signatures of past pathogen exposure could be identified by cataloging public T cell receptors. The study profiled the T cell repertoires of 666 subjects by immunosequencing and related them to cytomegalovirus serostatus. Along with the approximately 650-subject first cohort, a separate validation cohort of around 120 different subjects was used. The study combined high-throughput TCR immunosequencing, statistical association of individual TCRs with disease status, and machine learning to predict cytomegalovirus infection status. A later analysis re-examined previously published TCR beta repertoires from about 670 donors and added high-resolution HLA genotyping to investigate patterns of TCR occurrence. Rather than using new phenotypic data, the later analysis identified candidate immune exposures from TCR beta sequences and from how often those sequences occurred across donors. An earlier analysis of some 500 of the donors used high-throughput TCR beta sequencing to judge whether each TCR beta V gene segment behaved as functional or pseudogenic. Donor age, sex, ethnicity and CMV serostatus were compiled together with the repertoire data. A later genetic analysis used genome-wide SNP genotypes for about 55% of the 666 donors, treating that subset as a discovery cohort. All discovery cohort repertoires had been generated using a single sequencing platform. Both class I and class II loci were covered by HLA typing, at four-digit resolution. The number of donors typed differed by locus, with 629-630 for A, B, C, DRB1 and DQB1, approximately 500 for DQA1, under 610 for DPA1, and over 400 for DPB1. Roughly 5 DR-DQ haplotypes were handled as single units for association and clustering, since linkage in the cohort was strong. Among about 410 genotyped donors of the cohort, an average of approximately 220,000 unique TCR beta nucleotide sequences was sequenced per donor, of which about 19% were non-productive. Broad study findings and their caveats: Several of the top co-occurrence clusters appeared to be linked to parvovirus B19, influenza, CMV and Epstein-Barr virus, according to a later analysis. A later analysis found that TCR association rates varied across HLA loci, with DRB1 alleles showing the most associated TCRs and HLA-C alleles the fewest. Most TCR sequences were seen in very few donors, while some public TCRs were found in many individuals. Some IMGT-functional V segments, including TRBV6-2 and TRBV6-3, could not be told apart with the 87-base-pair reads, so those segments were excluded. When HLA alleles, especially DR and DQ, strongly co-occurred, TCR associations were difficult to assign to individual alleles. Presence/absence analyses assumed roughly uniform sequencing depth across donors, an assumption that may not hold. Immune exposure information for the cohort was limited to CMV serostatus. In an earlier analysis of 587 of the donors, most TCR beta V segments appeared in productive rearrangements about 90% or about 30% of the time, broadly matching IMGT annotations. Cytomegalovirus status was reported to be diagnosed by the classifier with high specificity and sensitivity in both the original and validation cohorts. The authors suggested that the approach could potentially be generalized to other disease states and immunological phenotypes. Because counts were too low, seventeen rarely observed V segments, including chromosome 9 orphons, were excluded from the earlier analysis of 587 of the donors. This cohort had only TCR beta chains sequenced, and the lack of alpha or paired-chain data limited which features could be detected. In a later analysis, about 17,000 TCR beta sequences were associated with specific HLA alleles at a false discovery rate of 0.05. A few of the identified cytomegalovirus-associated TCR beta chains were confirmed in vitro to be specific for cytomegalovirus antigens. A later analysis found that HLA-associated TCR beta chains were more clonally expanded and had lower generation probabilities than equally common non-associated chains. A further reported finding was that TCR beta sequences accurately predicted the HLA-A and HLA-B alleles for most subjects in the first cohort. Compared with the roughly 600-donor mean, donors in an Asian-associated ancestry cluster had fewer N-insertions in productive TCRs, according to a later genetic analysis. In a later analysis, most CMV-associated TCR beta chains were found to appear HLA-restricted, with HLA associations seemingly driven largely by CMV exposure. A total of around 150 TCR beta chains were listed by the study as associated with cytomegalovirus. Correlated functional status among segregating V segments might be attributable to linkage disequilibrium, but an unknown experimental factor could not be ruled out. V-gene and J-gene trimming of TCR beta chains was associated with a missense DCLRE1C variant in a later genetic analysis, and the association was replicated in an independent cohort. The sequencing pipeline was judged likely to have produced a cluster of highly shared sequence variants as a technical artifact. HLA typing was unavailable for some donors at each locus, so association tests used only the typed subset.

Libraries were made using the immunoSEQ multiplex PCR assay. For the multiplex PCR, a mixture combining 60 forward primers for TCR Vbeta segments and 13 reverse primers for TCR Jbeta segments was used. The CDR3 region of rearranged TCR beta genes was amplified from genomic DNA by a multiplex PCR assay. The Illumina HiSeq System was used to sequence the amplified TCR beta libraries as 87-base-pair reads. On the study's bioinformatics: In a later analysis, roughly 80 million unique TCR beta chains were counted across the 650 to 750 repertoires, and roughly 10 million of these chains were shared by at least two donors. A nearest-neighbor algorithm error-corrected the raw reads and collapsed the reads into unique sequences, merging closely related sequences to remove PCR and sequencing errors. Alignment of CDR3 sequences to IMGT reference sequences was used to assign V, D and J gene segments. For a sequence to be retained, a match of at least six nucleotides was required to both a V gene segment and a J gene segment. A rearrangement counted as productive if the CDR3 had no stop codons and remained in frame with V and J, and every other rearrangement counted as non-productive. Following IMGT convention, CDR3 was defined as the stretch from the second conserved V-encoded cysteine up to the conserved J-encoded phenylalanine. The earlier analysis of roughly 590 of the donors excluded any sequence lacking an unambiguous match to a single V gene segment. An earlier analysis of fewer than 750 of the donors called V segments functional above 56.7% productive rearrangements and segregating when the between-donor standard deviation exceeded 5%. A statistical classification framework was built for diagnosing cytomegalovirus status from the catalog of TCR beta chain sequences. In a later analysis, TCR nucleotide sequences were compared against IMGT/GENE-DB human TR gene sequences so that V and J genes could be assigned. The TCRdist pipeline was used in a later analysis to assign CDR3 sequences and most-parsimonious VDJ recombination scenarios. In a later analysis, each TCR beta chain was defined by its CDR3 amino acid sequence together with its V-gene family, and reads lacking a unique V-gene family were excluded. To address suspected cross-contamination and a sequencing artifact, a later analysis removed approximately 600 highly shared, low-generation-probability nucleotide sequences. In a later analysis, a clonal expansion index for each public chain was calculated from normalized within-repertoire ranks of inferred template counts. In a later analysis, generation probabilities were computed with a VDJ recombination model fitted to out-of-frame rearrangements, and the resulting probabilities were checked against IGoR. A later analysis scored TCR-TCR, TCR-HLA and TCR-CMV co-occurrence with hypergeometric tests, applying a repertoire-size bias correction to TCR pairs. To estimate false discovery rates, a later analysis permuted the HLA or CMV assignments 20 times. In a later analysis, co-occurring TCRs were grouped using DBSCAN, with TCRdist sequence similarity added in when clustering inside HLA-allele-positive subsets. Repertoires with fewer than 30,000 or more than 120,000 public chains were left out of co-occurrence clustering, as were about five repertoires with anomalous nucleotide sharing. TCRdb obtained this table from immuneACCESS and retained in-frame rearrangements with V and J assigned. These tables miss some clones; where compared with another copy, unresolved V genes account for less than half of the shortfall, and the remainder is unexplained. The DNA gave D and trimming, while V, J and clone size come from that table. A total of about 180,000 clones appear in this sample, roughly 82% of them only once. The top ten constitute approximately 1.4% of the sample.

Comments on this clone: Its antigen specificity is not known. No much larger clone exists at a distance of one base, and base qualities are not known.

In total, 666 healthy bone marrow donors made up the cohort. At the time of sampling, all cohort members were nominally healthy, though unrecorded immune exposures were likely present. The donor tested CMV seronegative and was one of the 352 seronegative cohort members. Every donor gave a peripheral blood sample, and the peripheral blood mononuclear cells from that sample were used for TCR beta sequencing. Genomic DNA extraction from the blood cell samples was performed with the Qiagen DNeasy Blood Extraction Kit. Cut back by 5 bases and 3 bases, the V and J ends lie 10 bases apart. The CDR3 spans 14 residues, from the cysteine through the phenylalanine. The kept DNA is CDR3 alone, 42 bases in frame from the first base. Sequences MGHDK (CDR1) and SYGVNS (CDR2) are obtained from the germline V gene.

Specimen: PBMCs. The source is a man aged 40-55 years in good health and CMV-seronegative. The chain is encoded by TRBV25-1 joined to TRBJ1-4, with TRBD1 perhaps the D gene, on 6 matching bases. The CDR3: CASSRPGANEKLFF. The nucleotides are TGTGCCAGCAGTCGGCCAGGGGCTAATGAAAAACTGTTTTTT.